The clone carrying this TCR beta chain was counted between two and nine times. As yet, its antigen is unknown. The data belong to a study of CD8+ T cells in alopecia areata. In the study overall: Those treated were given oral tofacitinib at 5 to 10 mg twice daily.

Broader study findings: Normal skin contains resident alphabeta T cells, and these are also sequenced in scalp samples.

RNA extraction was followed by reverse transcription into cDNA, which acted as the sequencing template. Sequenced by immunoSEQ multiplex PCR; TCRdb stores in-frame clones only, minus some. The sample consists of about 150,000 clones, more than 45% of them appearing once. The V gene's germline CDR1 is MGHRA and CDR2 YSYEKL. V was clipped by 2 bases and J by 3 bases, with 7 bases between them. This CDR3 is 14 amino acids long. V gene TRBV4-1 combines with J gene TRBJ2-2; no clear D gene. This TCR came from a human donor with alopecia areata. This sample comprised CD8+ T cells sorted from blood, obtained at week 0. The CDR3 bases are TGCGCCAGCAGCCAAAGCCAGTACACCGGGGAGCTGTTTTTT. Amino acids: CASSQSQYTGELFF.